This T cell receptor (beta chain) is drawn from a study of tumor-infiltrating lymphocytes in primary liver carcinoma. Overall study findings and caveats: Tumor-adjacent and tumor-blood pairs shared less of their repertoires than tumor region pairs shared. Tumors had a significantly higher top-250-clone fraction than blood (p = 0.039).

The CDR3 runs to 22 residues. Trimming cost V 2 bases and J 0 bases; bases outside gene matches: 21. Germline V gene lookup returns CDR1 MNHNY and CDR2 SVGAGI (reference sequence). Notes on this clonotype: The antigen remains undetermined.

Constant-region priming of about 500 ng total RNA yielded TCR beta cDNA. Each TCR beta library was derived from three nested multiplex PCR rounds that employed slightly modified ARM-PCR. Each of the first two PCR rounds ran nine to ten cycles with TRBV1-TRBV30 forward and C-beta reverse primers. One entry per CDR3 protein results from TCRdb running MiXCR on the multiplex PCR reads. The sample shows tens of thousands of distinct CDR3 sequences, approximately 79% of them seen only once. The tissue used was unsorted bulk material of about 19-34 mg. RNA and DNA were co-extracted from it with the AllPrep DNA/RNA mini kit.

The sequencing input was liver tumor tissue from sampling region 1. Subset: tumor region T1, superior pole. The chain joins TRBV6-6 to TRBJ2-3, with 9 bases matching TRBD1. This clonotype was sampled from a man aged 40-55 years with primary liver carcinoma and hepatitis B virus infection. This CDR3 reads CASSYPHTGGSGNRTSTDTQYF. The CDR3 bases are TGTGCCAGCAGTTACCCCCACACAGGGGGCAGCGGGAATAGAACTAGCACAGATACGCAGTATTTT.